This T cell receptor beta chain was recovered during a study of blood T cell repertoires in COVID-19. Study in general: T cells, B-cell-depleted T cells, or PBMCs supplied cDNA or gDNA.

Seattle participants joined during active infection and were tracked over time. The CDR3 is made up of 14 amino acids. In germline, CDR1 is LNHDA, CDR2 SQIVND (reference sequence). The V end was cut by 5 bases, the J end by 4 bases, with 15 bases between. The authors' processing: Nucleated cell counts were estimated from reference gene primer amplification. Here immunoSEQ multiplex PCR was the method, and the copy in TCRdb shows in-frame clones only, minus some. Clone size and V and J calls were adopted from that table, with D and trimming inferred from the DNA. The sample contains around 300,000 clones, roughly 90% of which appear only once.

V is TRBV19 and J is TRBJ2-7, with D possibly TRBD1 on 6 matching bases. Material: peripheral blood. The receptor was isolated from a woman in her 30s with COVID-19, enrolled during active disease. CDR3 amino acids: CASSHGQHPYEQYF. The CDR3, as DNA: TGTGCCAGTAGTCACGGACAGCATCCTTACGAGCAGTACTTC.